The clone carrying this TCR beta chain was counted a single time. Its antigen is currently unknown. The sample originates from a study of T cell repertoires in cytomegalovirus infection. Study-wide findings and caveats: Accumulated public TCR beta family frequency recognized individuals carrying CMV together with the relevant HLA. Clonotype analysis showed dominance of the ex vivo response by HLA-C-restricted CMV-specific TCR beta clonotypes.

TCRdb re-analysed the reads in MiXCR, keeping a single row per CDR3 protein. The table lists nearly 70,000 distinct CDR3 sequences, 22% of them singletons, with 60% to 85% in the top ten. The CDR3 length is 15 residues. Trimming shortened V by 6 bases and J by 1 base, and 14 bases separated the two germline ends. The V gene's germline CDR1 is SGHRS and CDR2 YFSETQ. This TCR was sampled from a human donor in good health (CMV status not recorded). Some clones in this sample may be carry-over from other donors' samples. Sequenced material: PBMCs, sequenced either directly or after in vitro stimulation (not recorded which). This chain connects TRBV5-1 to TRBJ2-1; D is possibly TRBD2 (5 bases). CDR3 nucleotides: TGCGCCAGCATACTTTTTGGAGGATCCTACAATGAGCAGTTCTTC. Protein product: CASILFGGSYNEQFF.